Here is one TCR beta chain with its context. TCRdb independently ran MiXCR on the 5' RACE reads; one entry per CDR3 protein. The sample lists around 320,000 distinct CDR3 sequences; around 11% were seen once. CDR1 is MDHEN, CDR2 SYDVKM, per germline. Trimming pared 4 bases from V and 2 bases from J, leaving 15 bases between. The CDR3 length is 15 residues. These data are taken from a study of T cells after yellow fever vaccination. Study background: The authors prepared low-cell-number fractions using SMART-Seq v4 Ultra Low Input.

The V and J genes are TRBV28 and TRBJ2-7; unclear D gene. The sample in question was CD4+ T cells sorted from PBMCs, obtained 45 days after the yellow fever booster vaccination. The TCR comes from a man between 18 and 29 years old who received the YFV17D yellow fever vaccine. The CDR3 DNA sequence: TGTGCCAGCAGTTCCTCGAGGTCTTTACCCTACGAGCAGTACGTC. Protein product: CASSSSRSLPYEQYV.